A single sample gave rise to the 22 T cell receptor beta chains below, sequenced in a study of shared clonotypes between healthy human individuals. Profiled with immunoSEQ multiplex PCR; TCRdb holds only in-frame clones, not every one. The sample contains roughly 2.2 million clones, approximately 95% of which appear only once. The sample comprised naive CD4+ T cells from PBMCs. The subset here: CD45RA+ positively selected. The receptor set was obtained from a man aged 18 to 30 in good health. Some clones in this sample may be carry-over from other donors' samples.

V is TRBV6-5 and J is TRBJ2-3; the match to TRBD1 covers 7 bases. The CDR3 length is 14 residues. The junction had 5 bases not matched to a gene; V was cut back by 6 bases and J by 2 bases. Germline lookup yields CDR1 MNHEY and CDR2 SVGAGI. The DNA for the CDR3 is TGTGCCAGCAGAGTCGGACAGGCCACAGATACGCAGTATTTT. Amino acids: CASRVGQATDTQYF.

Only one count was recorded for this clone. The V gene is TRBV14, the J gene TRBJ1-1; possible D gene TRBD1, 5 bases. The CDR3 loop spans 16 amino acids. Germline CDR1 SGHDN, CDR2 FVKESK. V was shortened by 4 bases and J by 6 bases, with 21 bases between the two germline ends. The CDR3 reads CASSPILPARGAEAFF. CDR3 sequence (DNA): TGTGCCAGCAGCCCGATCCTACCCGCCCGAGGGGCTGAAGCTTTCTTT.

This chain uses TRBV6-6 with TRBJ1-5, with D hard to call. Germline V gene lookup returns CDR1 MNHNY and CDR2 SVGAGI (reference sequence). The ends were cut back, 5 bases at V and 6 bases at J, with 8 bases in the middle. The length of the CDR3 is 12 residues. The CDR3 spells CASSLPLQPQHF. The CDR3 DNA follows: TGTGCCAGCAGTCTTCCCCTTCAGCCCCAGCATTTT.

This chain links TRBV7-3 with TRBJ1-4; D gene uncertain. Germline V gives CDR1 SGHTA, CDR2 FQGTGA. The CDR3 is 14 residues long. Trimming pared 5 bases from V and 7 bases from J, leaving 14 bases between. DNA for the CDR3: TGTGCCAGCAGCCCAAACGGTCGCGGTGAAAAACTGTTTTTT. It is translated as CASSPNGRGEKLFF. Drawing the rest from reference TRBV7-3 and TRBJ1-4, the complete variable domain is GAGVSQTPSNKVTEKGKYVELRCDPISGHTALYWYRQSLGQGPEFLIYFQGTGAADDSGLPNDRFFAVRPEGSVSTLKIQRTERGDSAVYLCASSPNGRGEKLFFGSGTQLSVL.

The rearrangement joins TRBV9 to TRBJ2-5; 9 bases agree with TRBD2. This CDR3 has 16 residues. V trimming: 2 bases; J trimming: 2 bases; junction bases outside the gene matches: 7. The V gene's germline CDR1 is SGDLS and CDR2 YYNGEE. The CDR3 nucleotides read TGTGCCAGCAGCGTCGATAGCGGGAGACAGCAAGAGACCCAGTACTTC. Translation: CASSVDSGRQQETQYF.

The rearrangement links TRBV28 to TRBJ1-2; maybe TRBD1 (5 bases). This CDR3 comprises 15 residues. Germline loops: CDR1 MDHEN, CDR2 SYDVKM. V was clipped by 4 bases and J by 5 bases, with 17 bases between them. As DNA, the CDR3 is TGTGCCAGCAGTTCATGGACACGGCTTTTTTATGGCTACACCTTC. As protein: CASSSWTRLFYGYTF.

This chain joins TRBV10-3 and TRBJ2-7; 7 nucleotides align to TRBD1. Trimming took 10 bases from V and 6 from J; bases not matched to a gene: 15. The CDR3 has 14 amino acids. Germline V gene data show CDR1 as ENHRY and CDR2 as SYGVKD. CDR3 sequence (DNA): TGTGCCAGCCGTACTCCGGGACAGTCGCGCGAGCAGTACTTC. This sequence encodes CASRTPGQSREQYF.

The count of this clone is one. The chain recombines TRBV7-9 with TRBJ2-7, with no clear D. The CDR3 covers 14 residues. V lost 2 bases, J lost 2 bases, and 10 bases lay in between. CDR1 and CDR2 from the germline V gene are SEHNR and FQNEAQ (reference sequence). CDR3 region: CASSLLTGPYEQYF. The CDR3 region has the DNA TGTGCCAGCAGCTTATTGACGGGCCCCTACGAGCAGTACTTC.

The chain combines TRBV7-9 with TRBJ2-5, with no clear D. V was trimmed by 2 bases and J by 0 bases, leaving 7 bases between them. This CDR3 comprises 14 residues. Germline CDR1 and CDR2: SEHNR and FQNEAQ (reference sequence). The chain's CDR3 is CASSLSGYQETQYF. CDR3 in DNA: TGTGCCAGCAGCTTATCCGGGTACCAAGAGACCCAGTACTTC.

This rearrangement joins TRBV27 to TRBJ2-1; TRBD1 aligns across 9 bases. The CDR3 is made up of 18 amino acids. Looked up from germline, CDR1 is MNHEY and CDR2 is SMNVEV (reference sequence). The J segment lost 4 bases and the V segment lost 2 bases, leaving 12 bases of the junction unmatched. For the CDR3, the DNA is TGTGCCAGCAGTTTAGGGACAGGGTTGAGCTTAAAATACAATGAGCAGTTCTTC. Translated: CASSLGTGLSLKYNEQFF.

This rearrangement joins TRBV11-3 to TRBJ2-2; 7 bases map to TRBD1. The germline CDR1 and CDR2 sequences are SGHNT and YENEEA. This CDR3 region has 14 residues. The J segment lost 8 bases and the V segment lost 7 bases, leaving 10 bases of the junction unmatched. The CDR3: CASTPTGAIGELFF. The CDR3 region has the DNA TGTGCCAGCACCCCTACAGGGGCGATAGGGGAGCTGTTTTTT. The full variable domain, in which reference TRBV11-3 and TRBJ2-2 provide the parts outside the CDR3, is EAGVVQSPRYKIIEKKQPVAFWCNPISGHNTLYWYLQNLGQGPELLIRYENEEAVDDSQLPKDRFSAERLKGVDSTLKIQPAELGDSAVYLCASTPTGAIGELFFGEGSRLTVL.

J is TRBJ2-2 and V is TRBV9; 7 bases fit TRBD2. Germline V gene sequence: CDR1 SGDLS, CDR2 YYNGEE. Unmatched junction bases numbered 8, after V lost 0 bases and J lost 9 bases. This CDR3 contains 15 residues. The CDR3 region has the DNA TGTGCCAGCAGCGTAGAGTCGGGAGGACACCGGGAGCTGTTTTTT. Amino acids: CASSVESGGHRELFF.

CDR3 DNA: TGTGCCAGCAGCTTAGCGCTGTCTAGGGCTGTAGGTGAAAAACTGTTTTTT. Translating it yields CASSLALSRAVGEKLFF. The J gene is TRBJ1-4, the V gene TRBV7-8; D uncertain. CDR3 length: 17 amino acids. From germline, CDR1 is SGHVS and CDR2 FQNEAQ. Trimming cost V 0 bases and J 7 bases, with 18 bases left between them.

This chain connects TRBV7-9 to TRBJ1-2; D not resolved. V lost 1 base to trimming and J lost 7 bases, with 10 bases between them. This CDR3 comprises 13 residues. CDR1 is SEHNR and CDR2 is FQNEAQ in the germline V gene (reference sequence). CDR3 DNA sequence: TGTGCCAGCAGCTTAGGGACGTCTGGTGGCTACACCTTC. Translating it yields CASSLGTSGGYTF.

J is TRBJ2-7 and V is TRBV5-1; TRBD1 matches at 8 bases. V lost 1 base to trimming and J lost 3 bases; unmatched junction nucleotides: 6. This CDR3 is 15 amino acids long. The germline CDR1 and CDR2 sequences are SGHRS and YFSETQ. CDR3 coding DNA: TGCGCCAGCAGCTTGTCGCCAGGGGGCGTCTACGAGCAGTACTTC. Translated: CASSLSPGGVYEQYF.

The V call is TRBV4-2, the J call TRBJ2-1, with a possible D match to TRBD2 (5 bases). The germline gives CDR1 LGHNA, CDR2 YNFKEQ. Trimming stripped 0 bases from V and 4 bases from J, with 16 bases between. The CDR3 spans 17 residues. In DNA, the CDR3 is TGTGCCAGCAGCCAAGAGCTGGCTAGCCCCCCATACAATGAGCAGTTCTTC. This encodes CASSQELASPPYNEQFF.

The chain employs TRBV2 and TRBJ1-4, with D tentatively TRBD1 (6 bases). V lost 6 bases to trimming and J lost 8 bases, with 13 bases between them. Per the germline V gene, CDR1 is SNHLY and CDR2 is FYNNEI. CDR3 length equals 13 residues. In DNA, the CDR3 is TGTGCCAGCAGCGGGGGGCTCAACGAAAAACTGTTTTTT. The encoded protein is CASSGGLNEKLFF.

A note on this clone: This same CDR3 is encoded by further DNA sequences in the sample. This chain uses TRBV28 with TRBJ2-1; D is unclear. This CDR3 region has 11 residues. V lost 6 bases and J 7 bases, leaving 7 bases between the germline ends. Germline-derived CDR1 and CDR2 are MDHEN and SYDVKM. CDR3 DNA: TGTGCCAGCAGCCTTCTAAATGAGCAGTTCTTC. It yields the protein CASSLLNEQFF. Supplemented by reference TRBV28 and TRBJ2-1, the full variable domain reads DVKVTQSSRYLVKRTGEKVFLECVQDMDHENMFWYRQDPGLGLRLIYFSYDVKMKEKGDIPEGYSVSREKKERFSLILESASTNQTSMYLCASSLLNEQFFGPGTRLTVL.

The rearrangement uses TRBV19 and TRBJ1-1; TRBD1 aligns across 11 bases. V shed 1 base, J shed 4 bases, and the junction held 8 bases outside the gene matches. CDR1 and CDR2 from the germline V gene are LNHDA and SQIVND (reference sequence). The length of the CDR3 is 17 residues. This CDR3 is CASSIGTGGRRSTEAFF. The DNA of the CDR3 is TGTGCCAGTAGTATAGGGACAGGGGGCAGAAGGAGCACTGAAGCTTTCTTT.

The V gene is TRBV5-4, the J gene TRBJ2-4, with D perhaps TRBD2 (6 bases). Germline CDR1 SGHNT, CDR2 YYREEE (reference sequence). The CDR3 totals 15 residues. V was trimmed by 1 base and J by 0 bases, leaving 8 bases between them. The CDR3 region has the DNA TGTGCCAGCAGCTTGCCGGGAGTAGCCAAAAACATTCAGTACTTC. It is translated as CASSLPGVAKNIQYF.

The chain links TRBV4-1 to TRBJ2-1; weak D call: TRBD1 (5 bases). CDR3 size: 17 residues. Germline V lookup: CDR1 MGHRA, CDR2 YSYEKL. The germline V and J ends were trimmed by 1 base and 0 bases, with 13 bases remaining between them. For the CDR3, the DNA is TGCGCCAGCAGCCAAGTACCGACAGAGAGCTCCTACAATGAGCAGTTCTTC. Protein product: CASSQVPTESSYNEQFF.

The V and J genes are TRBV7-2 and TRBJ2-7; tentatively, D is TRBD2 (6 bases). V lost 4 bases and J lost 2, with 18 bases in between. CDR1 and CDR2 from the germline V gene are SGHTA and FQGNSA. The CDR3 spans 16 residues. CDR3: CASSSRALATAYEQYF. CDR3 nucleotide sequence: TGTGCCAGCAGCTCCCGCGCTCTAGCGACGGCCTACGAGCAGTACTTC.